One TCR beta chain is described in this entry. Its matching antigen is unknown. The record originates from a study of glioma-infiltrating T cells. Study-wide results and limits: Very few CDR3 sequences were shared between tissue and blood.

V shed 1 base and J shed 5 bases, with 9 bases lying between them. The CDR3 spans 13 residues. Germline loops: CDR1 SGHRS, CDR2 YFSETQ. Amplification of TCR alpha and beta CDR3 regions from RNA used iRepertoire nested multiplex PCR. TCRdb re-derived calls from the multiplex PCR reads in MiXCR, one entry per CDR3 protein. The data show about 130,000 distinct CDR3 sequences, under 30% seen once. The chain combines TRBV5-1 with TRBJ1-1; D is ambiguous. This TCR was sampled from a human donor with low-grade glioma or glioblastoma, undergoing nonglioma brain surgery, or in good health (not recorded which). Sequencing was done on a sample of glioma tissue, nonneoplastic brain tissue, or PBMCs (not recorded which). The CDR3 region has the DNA TGCGCCAGCAGCTTGAGGGCTGGAACTGAAGCTTTCTTT. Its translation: CASSLRAGTEAFF.